The 15 T cell receptor beta chains below all came from one sample that was sequenced in a study of blood T cells in healthy people across ages. Through a sample-barcoded 5' primer and a J-beta primer mix, a second PCR was run for about 7 to 12 cycles. One entry per CDR3 protein, called by TCRdb with MiXCR from the 5' RACE reads. The repertoire has approximately 1.5 million distinct CDR3 sequences, approximately 39% of them found once; the top ten carry just over 4%. The sequenced sample consisted of blood. These receptors all come from a woman younger than 35 in good health.

The V and J genes are TRBV18 and TRBJ1-2, with D perhaps TRBD1 (5 bases). This CDR3 comprises 13 residues. V shed 3 bases and J shed 8 bases, with 13 bases lying between them. The germline V gene encodes CDR1 KGHSH and CDR2 LQKENI. This CDR3 is CASSPRGSDGYTF. Here the CDR3 DNA reads TGTGCCAGCTCACCCCGGGGGTCCGACGGCTACACCTTC.

The sample holds a few counts of this clonotype. The genes are TRBV10-3 and TRBJ2-2; possibly TRBD1 for D (6 bases). The length of the CDR3 is 15 residues. CDR1 and CDR2 from the germline V gene are ENHRY and SYGVKD. Trimming cost V 5 bases and J 3 bases, with 13 bases left between them. CDR3 sequence reads: CAISFGQTDTGELFF. CDR3 in DNA: TGTGCCATCAGTTTCGGACAGACGGACACCGGGGAGCTGTTTTTT.

Worth noting for this clonotype: Sequence at one end of the junction differs from germline and may be a read error. V is TRBV5-1 and J is TRBJ1-4; 8 nucleotides line up with TRBD1. The CDR3 covers 16 residues. The V gene's germline CDR1 is SGHRS and CDR2 YFSETQ. CDR3 region: CASRKNQGAIFEKLFF. For the CDR3, the DNA is TGCGCTAGCAGGAAAAACCAGGGGGCTATATTTGAAAAACTGTTTTTT. Full variable domain (outside the CDR3, taken from reference TRBV5-1 and TRBJ1-4): KAGVTQTPRYLIKTRGQQVTLSCSPISGHRSVSWYQQTPGQGLQFLFEYFSETQRNKGNFPGRFSGRQFSNSRSEMNVSTLELGDSALYLCASRKNQGAIFEKLFFGSGTQLSVL.

The chain uses TRBV9 and TRBJ2-1; TRBD1 matches at 10 bases. The junction had 5 bases not matched to a gene; V was cut back by 0 bases and J by 8 bases. The CDR3 length is 15 residues. Germline lookup yields CDR1 SGDLS and CDR2 YYNGEE. CDR3 protein: CASSVDRQGADEQFF. The CDR3 DNA follows: TGTGCCAGCAGCGTAGACAGACAGGGGGCTGATGAGCAGTTCTTC.

The rearrangement uses TRBV20-1 and TRBJ2-7; possibly TRBD1 for D (6 bases). The CDR3 has 15 amino acids. CDR1 is DFQATT and CDR2 is SNEGSKA in the germline V gene (reference sequence). V was clipped by 5 bases and J by 0 bases, with 17 bases between them. The CDR3 loop is CSARRRDTSSYEQYF. The DNA for the CDR3 is TGCAGTGCTCGCCGCCGGGACACCAGCTCCTACGAGCAGTACTTC.

V usage is TRBV7-3 and J usage is TRBJ1-5; 7 nucleotides align to TRBD1. The V gene's germline CDR1 is SGHTA and CDR2 FQGTGA. This CDR3 spans 16 amino acids. J gave up 5 bases and V 4 bases, and 11 bases lay outside the gene matches. In nucleotides, the CDR3 is TGTGCCAGCAGCTCCATGACAGGGAGAAGCGATCAGCCCCAGCATTTT. It yields the protein CASSSMTGRSDQPQHF.

This clonotype was observed a handful of times. The chain joins TRBV7-2 to TRBJ2-1; 9 nucleotides match TRBD2. The last part of the DNA fits TRBJ2-7 better; the J call may be wrong. CDR1 and CDR2 from the germline V gene are SGHTA and FQGNSA. The CDR3 is made up of 16 amino acids. The CDR3 nucleotides are TGTGCCAGCAGCTCCTACGGGACTAGCTCCTACAATGAGCAGTACTTC. Translated, it gives CASSSYGTSSYNEQYF.

The chain recombines TRBV6-5 with TRBJ2-3; TRBD1 is a possible D gene (6 bases). The V end was cut by 5 bases, the J end by 4 bases, with 19 bases between. Germline CDR1 reads MNHEY; CDR2 reads SVGAGI. This CDR3 region has 16 residues. The CDR3 DNA reads TGTGCCAGCAGTCAAAGTGGGGCAGGGGCGGCAGATACGCAGTATTTT. Its translation: CASSQSGAGAADTQYF.

In this sample, this clonotype turned up a few times. V and J are TRBV2 and TRBJ1-5; 9 bases line up with TRBD1. J was trimmed by 5 bases and V by 4 bases; bases with no gene match: 6. The CDR3 consists of 15 residues. Looked up from germline, CDR1 is SNHLY and CDR2 is FYNNEI. In DNA, the CDR3 is TGTGCCAGCAGTGTAGACAGGGGGGCACATCAGCCCCAGCATTTT. It translates to CASSVDRGAHQPQHF. Based on the CDR3 plus reference TRBV2 and TRBJ1-5, the full variable domain is EPEVTQTPSHQVTQMGQEVILRCVPISNHLYFYWYRQILGQKVEFLVSFYNNEISEKSEIFDDQFSVERPDGSNFTLKIRSTKLEDSAMYFCASSVDRGAHQPQHFGDGTRLSIL.

The chain is built from TRBV6-5 and TRBJ1-1; D may be TRBD1 (6 bases). Germline CDR1 reads MNHEY; CDR2 reads SVGAGI. Trimming stripped 1 base from V and 0 bases from J, with 9 bases between. CDR3 length equals 15 residues. The CDR3, as DNA: TGTGCCAGCAGTTACTGGGGGCGCTTGAACACTGAAGCTTTCTTT. Protein: CASSYWGRLNTEAFF.

The rearrangement links TRBV20-1 to TRBJ2-4, with D uncertain. The J call could be wrong; TRBJ2-7 is a better fit for the DNA end. The germline V gene encodes CDR1 DFQATT and CDR2 SNEGSKA (reference sequence). This CDR3 has 13 amino acids. The CDR3 DNA sequence: TGCAGTGCTAGAGATCAGAGGCGGTACGAGCAGTACTTC. Its translation is CSARDQRRYEQYF.

The table lists this clonotype with a few counts. The chain recombines TRBV29-1 with TRBJ1-2; no reliable D call. The CDR3 runs 13 residues. Deletions cut 4 bases from V and 2 bases from J, with 11 bases between. CDR1 is SQVTM and CDR2 is ANQGSEA in the germline V gene. The CDR3 loop reads CSVGSGVNYGYTF. The CDR3 coding sequence is TGCAGCGTTGGATCCGGGGTAAACTATGGCTACACCTTC.

The rearrangement links TRBV13 to TRBJ2-3, with TRBD1 matching 8 bases. V shed 6 bases and J 6 bases; nucleotides not matched to a gene: 8. The CDR3 extends over 14 amino acids. Germline CDR1 PRHDT, CDR2 FYEKMQ (reference sequence). The CDR3 DNA sequence: TGTGCCAGCAGTGACGGACAGGGCCCGGATACGCAGTATTTT. This translates into CASSDGQGPDTQYF.

The chain uses TRBV12-3 or TRBV12-4 and TRBJ2-1; no firm D call. This CDR3 has 13 amino acids. Trimming pared 5 bases from V and 6 bases from J, leaving 11 bases between. CDR3 nucleotides: TGTGCCAGCAGTGGTAGGCCAGGCAATGAGCAGTTCTTC. Protein sequence: CASSGRPGNEQFF.

This clonotype was detected a few times. This chain uses TRBV5-1 with TRBJ2-5, with D uncertain. The ends were cut back, 2 bases at V and 5 bases at J, with 16 bases in the middle. The CDR3 extends over 15 amino acids. Germline CDR1 SGHRS, CDR2 YFSETQ. The CDR3 protein is CASSLNPISGETQYF. In nucleotides, the CDR3 is TGCGCCAGCAGCTTAAATCCCATCTCGGGCGAGACCCAGTACTTC. The whole variable domain, filled in from reference TRBV5-1 and TRBJ2-5, reads KAGVTQTPRYLIKTRGQQVTLSCSPISGHRSVSWYQQTPGQGLQFLFEYFSETQRNKGNFPGRFSGRQFSNSRSEMNVSTLELGDSALYLCASSLNPISGETQYFGPGTRLLVL.